This T cell receptor (beta chain) appears in the sequencing data of a study of OX40 agonist ivuxolimab in advanced cancers. In the study overall: Partial responses were achieved by three patients, of whom one had hepatocellular carcinoma and two had cutaneous melanoma.

This CDR3 spans 16 amino acids. V gave up 3 bases and J gave up 6 bases, with 20 bases separating them. CDR1 is MNHEY and CDR2 is SMNVEV in the germline V gene (reference sequence). Prior autoimmune disease or systemic immunosuppression barred patients. Measured with immunoSEQ multiplex PCR; TCRdb has only the in-frame clones, and not every one. The sample gives tens of thousands of clones, approximately 94% of which show up once; 9.6% is in the top ten. V is TRBV27 and J is TRBJ1-2, with D maybe TRBD1 (6 bases). The receptor was isolated from an adult with an advanced solid tumor such as melanoma, head and neck, liver or kidney cancer. This specimen consisted of CD4+ or CD8+ T cells sorted from blood, obtained in a trial of the OX40 agonist ivuxolimab. The CDR3 DNA sequence: TGTGCCAGCAGTTTGGCAAACCCCACAGGGTACGATGGCTACACCTTC. The encoded protein is CASSLANPTGYDGYTF.